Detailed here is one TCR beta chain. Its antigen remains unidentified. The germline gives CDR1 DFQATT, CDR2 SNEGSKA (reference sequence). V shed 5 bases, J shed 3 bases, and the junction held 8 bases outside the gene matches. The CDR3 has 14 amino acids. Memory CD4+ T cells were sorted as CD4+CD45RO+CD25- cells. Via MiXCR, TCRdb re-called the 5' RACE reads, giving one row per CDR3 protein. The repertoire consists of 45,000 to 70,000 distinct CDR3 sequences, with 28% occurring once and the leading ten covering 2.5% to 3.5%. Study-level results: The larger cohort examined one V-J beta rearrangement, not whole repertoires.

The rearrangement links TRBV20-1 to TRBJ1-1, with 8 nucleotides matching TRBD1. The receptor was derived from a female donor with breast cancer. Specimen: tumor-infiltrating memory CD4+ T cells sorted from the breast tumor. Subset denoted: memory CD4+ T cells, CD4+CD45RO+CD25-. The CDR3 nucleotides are TGCAGTGCTTCAGGGGGCCGGGGTGACACTGAAGCTTTCTTT. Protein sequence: CSASGGRGDTEAFF.